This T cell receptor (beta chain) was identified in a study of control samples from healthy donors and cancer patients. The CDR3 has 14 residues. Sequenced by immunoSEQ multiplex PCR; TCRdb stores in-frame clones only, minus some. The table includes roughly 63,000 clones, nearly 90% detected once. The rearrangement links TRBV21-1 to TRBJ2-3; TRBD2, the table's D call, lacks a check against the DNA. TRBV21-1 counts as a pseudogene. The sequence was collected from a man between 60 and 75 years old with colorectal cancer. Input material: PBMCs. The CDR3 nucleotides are TGTGCCAGCAGCGAAGCCGGGACTGCAGATACGCAGTATTTT. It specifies CASSEAGTADTQYF.